This TCR beta chain was sequenced in a study of tumor-infiltrating lymphocytes in oesophageal squamous cell carcinoma. This CDR3 comprises 13 residues. V gave up 3 bases and J gave up 0 bases, with 5 bases separating them. Germline V gives CDR1 SGHAT, CDR2 FQDESV (reference sequence). TCRdb redid the calling of the PCR reads with MiXCR, one entry per CDR3 protein. The table lists roughly 21,000 distinct CDR3 sequences, 36% of them singletons. This clonotype was seen repeatedly, ten times or more. The chain combines TRBV11-1 with TRBJ1-1; D remains ambiguous. Sequenced sample: esophageal tumor tissue. This TCR was recovered from a male donor with esophageal squamous cell carcinoma. CDR3 DNA sequence: TGTGCCAGCAGCTTTGTCATGAACACTGAAGCTTTCTTT. This translates into CASSFVMNTEAFF.